The TCR beta chain described here comes from a study of OX40 agonist ivuxolimab in advanced cancers. For the study in its entirety: Ivuxolimab was an agonistic, fully human IgG2 monoclonal antibody directed against OX40 (CD134), a costimulatory receptor. Intravenous ivuxolimab was administered to patients every 2 weeks at six dose levels: 0.01, 0.1, 0.3, 1.5, 3 and 10 mg/kg. Of the approximately 54 dose-escalation patients, hepatocellular carcinoma was present in around 20, melanoma in around 15, renal cell carcinoma in 9 and head and neck cancer in 9. In the dose-escalation cohort, 82.7% of patients were male, and the mean age was around 60 years, with a range of about 23 to 85. Prior anti-PD-1, anti-PD-L1 or anti-CTLA-4 therapy was permitted, and checkpoint inhibitors had been received by 30% to 40% of dose-escalation patients. Three dose-escalation patients achieved partial responses, one with hepatocellular carcinoma and two with cutaneous melanoma. The purpose of peripheral TCRbeta sequencing was to test whether ivuxolimab changed TCR sequence diversity and led to clonal T-cell expansion. The paper covers the monotherapy dose-escalation part of the phase I ivuxolimab trial, which included N = 52 patients. The study at large found these results: Low levels of normalized T-cell clonal expansion were also shown by some nonresponding patients. The antigen specificity of the clonally expanded peripheral T cells was not determined. After ivuxolimab, more expanded clones were found on average in CD8+ T cells than in CD4+ T cells. Clonal expansion of both CD4+ and CD8+ blood T cells was observed from baseline to week 6 at doses 0.1 to 3.0 mg/kg. Partial responders in the 0.1-3.0 mg/kg groups had among the lowest normalized peripheral clonal expansion, especially among CD8+ T cells.

To sequence the TCRbeta CDR3 region, genomic DNA was isolated from the sorted cells. TCRbeta CDR3 regions were sequenced using the immunoSEQ Assay. What TCRdb holds here is the immuneACCESS table cut down to in-frame rearrangements. Part of the clones is not present; checked against another copy, under half of the missing clones reflect an unresolved V gene, and the others are unexplained. Present in this sample are under 25,000 clones, about 80% of which were seen just once. The top ten constitute around 30% of the sample. The cysteine opens and the phenylalanine closes a CDR3 of 18 amino acids. CDR3 DNA only is kept here, 54 bases in frame from base 1. Trimming removed 3 bases from V and 4 bases from J; the gene matches leave 9 bases unexplained. According to the germline V gene (reference sequence), CDR1 reads LNHDA and CDR2 reads SQIVND. The trial excluded patients who had a history of autoimmune disease or who were on systemic immunosuppression. Peripheral blood for TCR sequencing was drawn from every dose cohort at baseline, at cycle 4 day 1 and at cycle 7 day 1. Samples were obtained from an open-label, multicenter, first-in-human phase I dose-escalation trial of ivuxolimab. The trial enrolled adults with locally advanced or metastatic head and neck squamous cell, hepatocellular, melanoma or renal cell carcinoma. Before TCR sequencing, CD4+ T cells and CD8+ T cells from peripheral blood were sorted into separate populations.

In the case of this clone: Its recognized antigen is unknown. Per-base qualities were not stored, and no clone one base away is much larger.

The V and J genes are TRBV19 and TRBJ2-1; 13 bases in the middle match TRBD2. Sequencing used CD4+ or CD8+ T cells sorted from blood, obtained in a trial of the OX40 agonist ivuxolimab. The receptor comes from an adult with an advanced solid tumor such as melanoma, head and neck, liver or kidney cancer. In nucleotides, the sequence is TGTGCCAGTAGTATCGGACCTGGGACTAGCGGGACTTACAATGAGCAGTTCTTC. It translates as CASSIGPGTSGTYNEQFF.